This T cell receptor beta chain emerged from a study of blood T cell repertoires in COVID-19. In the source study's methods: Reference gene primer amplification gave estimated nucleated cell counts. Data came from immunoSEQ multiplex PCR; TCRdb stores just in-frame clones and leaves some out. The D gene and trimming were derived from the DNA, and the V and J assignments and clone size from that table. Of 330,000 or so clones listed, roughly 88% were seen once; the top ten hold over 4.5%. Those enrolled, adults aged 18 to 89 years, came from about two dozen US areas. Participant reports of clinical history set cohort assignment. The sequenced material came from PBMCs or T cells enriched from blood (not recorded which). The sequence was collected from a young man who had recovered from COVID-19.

For the CDR3, the DNA is TGTGCCAGCAGTGAAGACCGGGACACTGAGCAGTTCTTC. Its protein product is CASSEDRDTEQFF. The J gene is TRBJ2-1, the V gene TRBV6-1; TRBD1 might be the D (6 bases). This CDR3 comprises 13 residues. V shed 1 base and J shed 9 bases, with 10 bases lying between them. CDR1 is MNHNS, CDR2 SASEGT, per germline.